The 19 T cell receptor beta chains below were found in one sample sequenced in a study of T cell changes during pregnancy in multiple sclerosis. Some clones are missing from TCRdb's copy, which holds only in-frame ones; the method was immunoSEQ multiplex PCR. The sample holds around 53,000 clones, approximately 92% seen once. Here the sequenced sample was CD4+ T cells from peripheral blood mononuclear cells, taken after pregnancy. These receptors were obtained from a female donor with multiple sclerosis, enrolled in a pregnancy study.

This chain uses TRBV19 with TRBJ2-1; 12 nucleotides agree with TRBD1. V dropped 11 bases and J dropped 9; count of bases not matched to a gene: 11. The CDR3 has 14 residues. Germline-derived CDR1 and CDR2 are LNHDA and SQIVND (reference sequence). The CDR3: CASLGTGGPSEQFF. The CDR3 DNA sequence: TGTGCCTCCCTGGGGACAGGGGGCCCTAGTGAGCAGTTCTTC.

The rearrangement joins TRBV5-1 to TRBJ1-3, with D tentatively TRBD1 (6 bases). The ends were cut back, 1 base at V and 2 bases at J, with 13 bases in the middle. There are 16 residues in the CDR3. Germline V lookup: CDR1 SGHRS, CDR2 YFSETQ. The CDR3 nucleotides are TGCGCCAGCAGCTTGAGCGCCGCAGGGGCTGGAAACACCATATATTTT. Translation: CASSLSAAGAGNTIYF.

The rearrangement joins TRBV7-9 to TRBJ2-5, with D possibly being TRBD1 (6 bases). CDR1 SEHNR and CDR2 FQNEAQ come from the germline V gene (reference sequence). This CDR3 has 13 amino acids. V was shortened by 2 bases and J by 5 bases, with 9 bases between the two germline ends. CDR3 DNA: TGTGCCAGCAGCTTAAACAGGGTTGAGACCCAGTACTTC. This gives the protein CASSLNRVETQYF.

This chain joins TRBV10-1 and TRBJ2-7; 7 nucleotides match TRBD1. The CDR3 extends over 16 amino acids. Germline CDR1 and CDR2: WNHNN and SYGVQD (reference sequence). Trimming cost V 4 bases and J 1 base; bases outside gene matches: 10. The DNA for the CDR3 is TGCGCCAGCAGTGTCGTCGGGACAGAAACTTCCTACGAGCAGTACTTC. Its protein product is CASSVVGTETSYEQYF.

V and J are TRBV4-1 and TRBJ2-7; TRBD1 might be the D (6 bases). The CDR3 loop spans 16 amino acids. Germline CDR1 MGHRA, CDR2 YSYEKL. The V and J ends lost 1 base and 0 bases respectively, with 13 bases between them. Here the CDR3 DNA reads TGCGCCAGCAGCCAAGGGAGCCGGGACACCTCCTACGAGCAGTACTTC. Translation: CASSQGSRDTSYEQYF.

The chain is built from TRBV30 and TRBJ1-2, with a tentative D call TRBD1 (5 bases). This CDR3 comprises 14 residues. Between the trimmed V and J ends, which lost 3 bases and 0 bases, there was a span of 11 bases. Germline lookup yields CDR1 GTSNPN and CDR2 SVGIG (reference sequence). CDR3 in amino acids: CAWRGRGTNYGYTF. The CDR3 DNA sequence: TGTGCCTGGAGGGGTAGGGGCACTAACTATGGCTACACCTTC.

The chain couples TRBV13 to TRBJ1-2, with a weak D call TRBD1 (5 bases). The CDR3 extends over 15 amino acids. From germline, CDR1 is PRHDT and CDR2 FYEKMQ (reference sequence). V gave up 2 bases and J gave up 6 bases, with 16 bases separating them. CDR3 residues: CASSLRRQNADGYTF. CDR3 DNA: TGTGCCAGCAGCTTAAGGAGACAGAATGCCGATGGCTACACCTTC.

This clone came up a few times. The CDR3 region is CASSIGGTRNTEAFF. The CDR3 DNA follows: TGTGCCAGTAGTATAGGAGGGACAAGGAACACTGAAGCTTTCTTT. V and J are TRBV19 and TRBJ1-1; D may be TRBD1 (6 bases). Between the trimmed V and J ends, which lost 1 base and 1 base, there was a span of 10 bases. Germline-derived CDR1 and CDR2 are LNHDA and SQIVND (reference sequence). The CDR3 has 15 amino acids.

For this clone: The same CDR3 also results from other DNA sequences found in this sample. This chain connects TRBV6-5 to TRBJ1-2, with D unclear. CDR1 MNHEY and CDR2 SVGAGI come from the germline V gene. CDR3 length equals 15 residues. Trimming cost V 0 bases and J 0 bases, with 8 bases left between them. The CDR3, as DNA: TGTGCCAGCAGTTACTCCCGCGGAGCTAACTATGGCTACACCTTC. Translating gives CASSYSRGANYGYTF.

The chain is built from TRBV30 and TRBJ2-5; 7 nucleotides agree with TRBD1. The trim removed 0 bases at V and 2 bases at J, leaving 9 bases unmatched. Looked up from germline, CDR1 is GTSNPN and CDR2 is SVGIG (reference sequence). The CDR3 length is 16 residues. The CDR3 region is CAWSVPDRDPQETQYF. The CDR3 DNA follows: TGTGCCTGGAGTGTTCCCGACAGGGACCCACAAGAGACCCAGTACTTC. Filled out from reference TRBV30 and TRBJ2-5, the complete variable domain reads SQTIHQWPATLVQPVGSPLSLECTVEGTSNPNLYWYRQAAGRGLQLLFYSVGIGQISSEVPQNLSASRPQDRQFILSSKKLLLSDSGFYLCAWSVPDRDPQETQYFGPGTRLLVL.

The chain recombines TRBV7-2 with TRBJ1-1; 9 positions match TRBD1. CDR1 and CDR2 from the germline V gene are SGHTA and FQGNSA. This CDR3 comprises 14 residues. V was clipped by 6 bases and J by 4 bases; unmatched bases: 6. This CDR3 reads CASSYRGPGTEAFF. As DNA, the CDR3 is TGTGCCAGCAGTTACAGGGGGCCGGGCACTGAAGCTTTCTTT.

This clone has a single count. The V gene is TRBV11-2, the J gene TRBJ2-7, with a tentative D call TRBD1 (7 bases). This CDR3 comprises 16 residues. The ends were cut back, 1 base at V and 7 bases at J, with 20 bases in the middle. Germline lookup yields CDR1 SGHAT and CDR2 FQNNGV. The CDR3 region has the DNA TGTGCCAGCAGCTTAGTTGGGGGATGGAGGGGGCAAGAGCAGTACTTC. It specifies CASSLVGGWRGQEQYF.

The J gene is TRBJ1-1, the V gene TRBV27; tentatively, D is TRBD1 (6 bases). CDR3 length: 14 amino acids. V dropped 6 bases and J dropped 1 base, with 12 bases sitting between them. CDR1 and CDR2 (germline): MNHEY, SMNVEV (reference sequence). CDR3 in amino acids: CASSPSGENTEAFF. The CDR3 DNA reads as TGTGCCAGCAGCCCCTCAGGGGAGAACACTGAAGCTTTCTTT.

This chain connects TRBV6-5 to TRBJ1-3, with D maybe TRBD1 (6 bases). The ends were cut back, 2 bases at V and 6 bases at J, with 11 bases in the middle. The CDR3 spans 14 residues. Germline assignment: CDR1 MNHEY and CDR2 SVGAGI. CDR3 DNA: TGTGCCAGCAGTTACAACAGGGAGACAAACACCATATATTTT. It yields the protein CASSYNRETNTIYF.

V and J are TRBV7-2 and TRBJ2-1, with TRBD2 identical over 8 bases. Per the germline V gene, CDR1 is SGHTA and CDR2 is FQGNSA. The CDR3 runs to 15 residues. With V trimmed by 3 bases and J by 7 bases, 8 bases remained unmatched. CDR3 nucleotides: TGTGCCAGCAGCTTGCAATTAGCGGGGCCTAATGAGCAGTTCTTC. Translated: CASSLQLAGPNEQFF.

The CDR3 loop is CASSQELARGLHGELFF. The CDR3 DNA sequence: TGCGCCAGCAGCCAAGAATTGGCCAGGGGGTTACACGGGGAGCTGTTTTTT. This sequence joins TRBV4-1 and TRBJ2-2; TRBD1 matches at 7 bases. V lost 0 bases to trimming and J lost 7 bases; unmatched junction nucleotides: 11. In germline, CDR1 is MGHRA, CDR2 YSYEKL. The length of the CDR3 is 17 residues.

The V and J genes are TRBV27 and TRBJ2-7; tentative D call: TRBD2 (5 bases). The CDR3 is made up of 13 amino acids. V was cut by 6 bases and J by 2 bases, with 11 bases left in between. The germline gives CDR1 MNHEY, CDR2 SMNVEV (reference sequence). CDR3 sequence reads: CASRWTGTYEQYF. CDR3 in DNA: TGTGCCAGCAGATGGACGGGAACCTACGAGCAGTACTTC.

The CDR3 sequence: CASSRGQGSYEQYF. CDR3 DNA sequence: TGTGCCAGCAGTAGAGGGCAGGGGAGTTACGAGCAGTACTTC. The chain employs TRBV6-5 and TRBJ2-7, with a possible D match to TRBD1 (6 bases). CDR3 size: 14 residues. CDR1 and CDR2 from the germline V gene are MNHEY and SVGAGI. Trimming shortened V by 5 bases and J by 4 bases, and 15 bases separated the two germline ends.

V is TRBV7-3 and J is TRBJ2-2; 11 bases fit TRBD1. Germline V gives CDR1 SGHTA, CDR2 FQGTGA. V was clipped by 3 bases and J by 5 bases; unmatched bases: 8. The CDR3 is 17 residues long. CDR3: CASSLTSDRGRTGELFF. In DNA form, the CDR3 reads TGTGCCAGCAGCTTGACCTCGGACAGGGGGCGAACCGGGGAGCTGTTTTTT. Combining the CDR3 with reference TRBV7-3 and TRBJ2-2 gives the whole variable domain GAGVSQTPSNKVTEKGKYVELRCDPISGHTALYWYRQSLGQGPEFLIYFQGTGAADDSGLPNDRFFAVRPEGSVSTLKIQRTERGDSAVYLCASSLTSDRGRTGELFFGEGSRLTVL.